Listed below are T cell receptor beta chains from one sample, sequenced in a study of blood T cell repertoires in COVID-19. The repertoire was sequenced with immunoSEQ multiplex PCR; TCRdb's copy has only in-frame clones and lacks some. Of approximately 89,000 clones in the sample, approximately 75% were seen once. The material sequenced was peripheral blood. The source of these receptors is a human donor in a cohort sampled during active COVID-19. CDR3s include the opening cysteine and the closing phenylalanine or tryptophan. D genes are given only for firm matches. Size tells how often a clone was seen (once, few, many) or the class of an expanded clone, and some rows leave it out.

V gene	D gene	J gene	clone size	CDR3 protein	CDR3 DNA
TRBV19	TRBD1	TRBJ1-1	.	CASSIGEGQILEAFF	TGTGCCAGTAGTATAGGAGAGGGACAGATACTCGAAGCTTTCTTT
TRBV28	TRBD1	TRBJ1-2	.	CASISGTGGLYGYTF	TGTGCCAGCATATCCGGGACAGGGGGCCTCTATGGCTACACCTTC
TRBV23-1	.	TRBJ2-7	.	CASSAAGGIGEQYF	TGCGCCAGCTCCGCTGCAGGGGGGATAGGTGAGCAGTACTTC
TRBV12-3/TRBV12-4	.	TRBJ2-7	.	CASSLQGFGQYF	TGTGCCAGCAGTTTACAGGGTTTCGGGCAGTACTTC
TRBV3-1/TRBV3-2	.	TRBJ2-1	.	CASSQGKRYLHNEQFF	TGTGCCAGCAGCCAAGGTAAGCGGTACCTGCACAATGAGCAGTTCTTC
TRBV29-1	TRBD2	TRBJ2-3	few	CSVSRSHSGDTQYF	TGCAGCGTTTCAAGGTCCCATAGCGGGGACACGCAGTATTTT
TRBV12-3/TRBV12-4	.	TRBJ1-5	.	CASSSVRDQPQHF	TGTGCCAGCAGTTCCGTCCGGGATCAGCCCCAGCATTTT
TRBV27	.	TRBJ1-2	.	CASRSRDNNYGYTF	TGTGCCAGCAGGTCCCGGGACAATAACTATGGCTACACCTTC
TRBV6-5	TRBD2	TRBJ2-1	.	CASSLSGGRYNEQFF	TGTGCCAGCAGCCTCAGCGGGGGGAGGTACAATGAGCAGTTCTTC
TRBV6-5	.	TRBJ1-2	once	CASSYSTGYGYTF	TGTGCCAGCAGTTACTCTACTGGCTATGGCTACACCTTC
TRBV9	.	TRBJ2-5	.	CASSVEMRGETQYF	TGTGCCAGCAGCGTAGAAATGCGTGGAGAGACCCAGTACTTC
TRBV2	TRBD2	TRBJ2-5	.	CASRRLAGRETQYF	TGTGCCAGCAGGAGACTAGCGGGGAGAGAGACCCAGTACTTC
TRBV4-1	TRBD1	TRBJ1-5	.	CASSPSRSQGRWQPQHF	TGCGCCAGCAGCCCCTCGAGGTCACAGGGGCGTTGGCAGCCCCAGCATTTT
TRBV19	.	TRBJ1-5	.	CASSIMGAGQPQHF	TGTGCCAGTAGTATAATGGGGGCGGGTCAGCCCCAGCATTTT
TRBV5-6	.	TRBJ1-1	.	CASSQDRYTEAFF	TGTGCCAGCAGCCAGGACAGATACACTGAAGCTTTCTTT
TRBV9	TRBD2	TRBJ2-2	.	CASSKRGISGRAGWAGELFF	TGTGCCAGCAGCAAGAGAGGGATAAGCGGGAGGGCCGGTTGGGCCGGGGAGCTGTTTTTT
TRBV7-3	TRBD1	TRBJ2-5	.	CASSKGPGTGDGQYF	TGTGCCAGCAGCAAGGGGCCCGGGACAGGGGACGGCCAGTACTTC
TRBV6-5	.	TRBJ2-7	.	CASSYSYGSYEQYF	TGTGCCAGCAGTTATTCGTACGGTTCCTACGAGCAGTACTTC
TRBV4-2	TRBD1	TRBJ2-3	.	CASSQQLDRGADTQYF	TGTGCCAGCAGCCAACAACTAGACAGGGGCGCAGATACGCAGTATTTT
TRBV7-7	TRBD1	TRBJ1-6	.	CASSSEPDRASNPNNSPLHF	TGTGCTAGCAGCTCAGAGCCCGACAGGGCGAGTAATCCCAATAATTCACCCCTCCACTTT
TRBV19	TRBD2	TRBJ2-3	.	CASGTSGGTDTQYF	TGTGCCTCCGGGACTAGCGGGGGGACAGATACGCAGTATTTT
TRBV2	.	TRBJ2-7	.	CASSVGIYEQYF	TGTGCCAGCAGTGTCGGTATCTACGAGCAGTACTTC
TRBV7-6	.	TRBJ2-7	.	CASSSFKSHEQYF	TGTGCCAGCAGCTCCTTTAAGAGCCACGAGCAGTACTTC
TRBV29-1	TRBD1	TRBJ1-1	.	CSGDRGATEAFF	TGCAGCGGGGACAGGGGCGCGACTGAAGCTTTCTTT
TRBV7-2	TRBD2	TRBJ2-3	.	CASSLALIAGGQGTQYF	TGTGCCAGCAGCTTAGCGCTTATAGCGGGGGGGCAAGGTACGCAGTATTTT
TRBV11-2	.	TRBJ1-4	.	CASSFGVWEKLFF	TGTGCCAGCAGCTTCGGGGTCTGGGAAAAACTGTTTTTT
TRBV4-1	.	TRBJ1-4	.	CASSQTLQILFF	TGCGCCAGCAGCCAAACCCTCCAGATACTGTTTTTT
TRBV3-1/TRBV3-2	.	TRBJ2-7	.	CASSQDKSEQYF	TGTGCCAGCAGCCAAGATAAGAGTGAGCAGTACTTC
TRBV6-5	.	TRBJ2-7	few	CASSYAQGVSAYEQYF	TGTGCCAGCAGTTACGCACAGGGAGTAAGTGCCTACGAGCAGTACTTC
TRBV5-1	.	TRBJ2-5	.	CASSLGRDSQETQYF	TGCGCCAGCAGCTTGGGGCGGGACTCCCAAGAGACCCAGTACTTC
TRBV30	.	TRBJ1-6	.	CAWSVSPGMNSPLHF	TGTGCCTGGAGTGTTTCCCCGGGGATGAATTCACCCCTCCACTTT
TRBV5-1	TRBD1	TRBJ1-2	.	CASSRTDRDYGYTF	TGCGCCAGCAGCCGGACTGACAGGGATTATGGCTACACCTTC
TRBV11-1	TRBD2	TRBJ2-2	.	CASSLLAIGELFF	TGTGCCAGCAGCCTACTAGCGATCGGGGAGCTGTTTTTT
TRBV11-1	TRBD1	TRBJ1-2	.	CASSPGTAHGYTF	TGTGCCAGCAGCCCAGGGACAGCTCATGGCTACACCTTC
TRBV5-1	.	TRBJ2-7	.	CASSLGTEGEQYF	TGCGCCAGCAGCTTGGGGACAGAGGGAGAGCAGTACTTC
TRBV5-4	.	TRBJ1-4	.	CASSLRTANEKLFF	TGTGCCAGCAGCCTCCGGACAGCTAATGAAAAACTGTTTTTT
TRBV3-1/TRBV3-2	TRBD1	TRBJ1-1	few	CASSLTGGGNTEAFF	TGTGCCAGCAGCCTCACAGGGGGTGGGAACACTGAAGCTTTCTTT
TRBV24-1	.	TRBJ2-5	.	CATSVALGGQETQYF	TGTGCCACCAGTGTCGCTTTAGGGGGCCAAGAGACCCAGTACTTC
TRBV9	.	TRBJ2-3	.	CASSVGPGSRDTQYF	TGTGCCAGCAGCGTAGGACCAGGATCCAGAGATACGCAGTATTTT
TRBV7-7	TRBD1	TRBJ2-5	.	CASSLTGVAETQYF	TGTGCTAGCAGTTTGACAGGGGTTGCGGAGACCCAGTACTTC
TRBV7-9	TRBD1	TRBJ1-4	.	CASSSATGSNEKLFF	TGTGCCAGCAGCTCGGCGACAGGGTCGAATGAAAAACTGTTTTTT
TRBV6-2/TRBV6-3	TRBD1	TRBJ1-2	few	CASSTPGQGIYGYTF	TGTGCCAGCAGTACACCGGGACAGGGTATCTATGGCTACACCTTC
TRBV4-3	TRBD1	TRBJ2-7	.	CASSHMGQGASYEQYF	TGCGCCAGCAGCCATATGGGACAGGGGGCTTCCTACGAGCAGTACTTC
TRBV15	.	TRBJ2-2	.	CATSRGIRGTGELFF	TGTGCCACCAGCAGAGGGATTCGAGGAACCGGGGAGCTGTTTTTT
TRBV19	.	TRBJ1-2	.	CASSIDHRVGRGYTF	TGTGCCAGTAGTATAGATCACCGTGTTGGGCGCGGCTACACCTTC
TRBV5-8	TRBD1	TRBJ1-4	.	CASSWGQGGEKLFF	TGTGCCAGCAGCTGGGGACAGGGAGGCGAAAAACTGTTTTTT